The 18 T cell receptor beta chains reported below all come from one sample, sequenced in a study of blood T cell repertoires in COVID-19. Repertoires were generated with immunoSEQ multiplex PCR, while TCRdb's copy carries only in-frame clones and drops some. This table has about 220,000 clones, approximately 83% appearing once. Material: PBMCs or T cells enriched from blood (not recorded which). These receptor sequences come from a woman aged 40 to 50 who had been exposed to COVID-19.

The chain has TRBV7-9 and TRBJ1-3; D call uncertain. Between the trimmed V and J ends, which lost 6 bases and 6 bases, there was a span of 3 bases. CDR1 is SEHNR and CDR2 is FQNEAQ in the germline V gene (reference sequence). The CDR3 loop spans 10 amino acids. CDR3: CASSLNTIYF. The CDR3 DNA reads as TGTGCCAGCAGTCTAAACACCATATATTTT.

DNA for the CDR3: TGTGCCAGCTCACCCGGAGGGGCGCGATCCTACGAGCAGTACTTC. Its translation is CASSPGGARSYEQYF. The J gene is TRBJ2-7, the V gene TRBV18, with D perhaps matching TRBD2 (6 bases). The CDR3 extends over 15 amino acids. The germline V and J ends were trimmed by 3 bases and 1 base, with 13 bases remaining between them. CDR1 is KGHSH and CDR2 is LQKENI in the germline V gene.

This clone was counted a single time. CDR3 sequence reads: CASSSMAGGPHNEQFF. The DNA of the CDR3 is TGCGCCAGCAGTTCCATGGCGGGGGGGCCCCACAATGAGCAGTTCTTC. This rearrangement joins TRBV5-1 to TRBJ2-1; the match to TRBD2 covers 9 bases. With V trimmed by 5 bases and J by 5 bases, 11 bases remained unmatched. Germline CDR1 reads SGHRS; CDR2 reads YFSETQ. The CDR3 runs to 16 residues.

J is TRBJ2-3 and V is TRBV29-1; 7 bases match TRBD2. V was clipped by 7 bases and J by 2 bases; unmatched bases: 6. CDR3 size: 13 residues. Germline V gene data show CDR1 as SQVTM and CDR2 as ANQGSEA. CDR3 coding DNA: TGCAGCGCCCAGACTAGCCCCACAGATACGCAGTATTTT. This gives the protein CSAQTSPTDTQYF.

The chain recombines TRBV2 with TRBJ1-1, with 9 positions matching TRBD1. This CDR3 comprises 15 residues. The junction had 7 bases not matched to a gene; V was cut back by 7 bases and J by 1 base. CDR1 is SNHLY and CDR2 is FYNNEI in the germline V gene. The chain's CDR3 is CASMLGQGKNTEAFF. CDR3 DNA sequence: TGTGCCAGCATGCTGGGACAGGGAAAGAACACTGAAGCTTTCTTT. The variable domain in full, completed from reference TRBV2 and TRBJ1-1, reads EPEVTQTPSHQVTQMGQEVILRCVPISNHLYFYWYRQILGQKVEFLVSFYNNEISEKSEIFDDQFSVERPDGSNFTLKIRSTKLEDSAMYFCASMLGQGKNTEAFFGQGTRLTVV.

The chain couples TRBV19 to TRBJ1-3; D remains unclear. The germline V gene encodes CDR1 LNHDA and CDR2 SQIVND (reference sequence). The CDR3 has 13 residues. V gave up 7 bases and J gave up 4 bases, with 11 bases separating them. The CDR3 coding sequence is TGTGCCAGTATTAGACACCTGGGAAACACCATATATTTT. Translated, it gives CASIRHLGNTIYF.

CDR3 sequence (DNA): TGTGCCAGTAGTAGTAGCGCCACCGGGGAGCTGTTTTTT. Encoded protein: CASSSSATGELFF. The J gene is TRBJ2-2, the V gene TRBV19; D perhaps matches TRBD2 (5 bases). Per germline, CDR1 LNHDA and CDR2 SQIVND (reference sequence). CDR3 length: 13 residues. V gave up 4 bases and J gave up 4 bases, with 7 bases separating them. Together with reference TRBV19 and TRBJ2-2, the CDR3 gives the full variable domain: DGGITQSPKYLFRKEGQNVTLSCEQNLNHDAMYWYRQDPGQGLRLIYYSQIVNDFQKGDIAEGYSVSREKKESFPLTVTSAQKNPTAFYLCASSSSATGELFFGEGSRLTVL.

This chain links TRBV19 with TRBJ2-3; no clear D. Germline values: CDR1 LNHDA, CDR2 SQIVND (reference sequence). The CDR3 is 16 residues long. Trimming shortened V by 2 bases and J by 2 bases, and 14 bases separated the two germline ends. CDR3 DNA sequence: TGTGCCAGTAGTATAATCGGTCAAGCGACCACAGATACGCAGTATTTT. It specifies CASSIIGQATTDTQYF.

This sequence joins TRBV6-5 and TRBJ2-5; 8 bases map to TRBD1. J was trimmed by 3 bases and V by 11 bases; bases with no gene match: 14. The germline V gene encodes CDR1 MNHEY and CDR2 SVGAGI. CDR3 length: 15 amino acids. This chain's CDR3 is CAVQGAGAQEETQYF. The CDR3 DNA reads as TGTGCCGTCCAGGGGGCGGGCGCACAAGAAGAGACCCAGTACTTC.

This rearrangement joins TRBV2 to TRBJ2-5; 10 bases match TRBD2. V lost 2 bases to trimming and J lost 0 bases; unmatched junction nucleotides: 9. Germline V CDR1 and CDR2: SNHLY, FYNNEI. The CDR3 totals 18 residues. The CDR3 loop reads CASSEPRPLAGDQETQYF. DNA of the CDR3: TGTGCCAGCAGTGAACCAAGGCCGCTAGCGGGGGACCAAGAGACCCAGTACTTC.

V usage is TRBV28 and J usage is TRBJ2-3; 8 positions agree with TRBD1. V lost 1 base to trimming and J lost 4 bases; unmatched junction nucleotides: 4. The CDR3 covers 15 residues. The germline V gene has CDR1 MDHEN and CDR2 SYDVKM. DNA of the CDR3: TGTGCCAGCAGTTTATTAGGACAGGGCGCAGATACGCAGTATTTT. The encoded protein is CASSLLGQGADTQYF. The full variable domain, rest sourced from reference TRBV28 and TRBJ2-3, is DVKVTQSSRYLVKRTGEKVFLECVQDMDHENMFWYRQDPGLGLRLIYFSYDVKMKEKGDIPEGYSVSREKKERFSLILESASTNQTSMYLCASSLLGQGADTQYFGPGTRLTVL.

The rearrangement uses TRBV24-1 and TRBJ2-3; the D is unclear. The CDR3 spans 16 residues. The germline V gene has CDR1 KGHDR and CDR2 SFDVKD. V was trimmed by 3 bases and J by 0 bases, leaving 12 bases between them. Here the CDR3 reads CATSDPSVTSTDTQYF. The CDR3 DNA follows: TGTGCCACCAGTGATCCCTCGGTTACTAGCACAGATACGCAGTATTTT.

In DNA form, the CDR3 reads TGTGCCAGCGGCCGTCGGCAGTTCTTC. It specifies CASGRRQFF. The genes are TRBV12-3 or TRBV12-4 and TRBJ2-1; D remains ambiguous. The V and J ends lost 8 bases and 12 bases respectively, with 8 bases between them. The CDR3 has 9 residues.

This sequence joins TRBV4-3 and TRBJ2-2; a possible D gene is TRBD2 (6 bases). The CDR3 length is 17 residues. The ends were cut back, 0 bases at V and 5 bases at J, with 16 bases in the middle. Germline CDR1 and CDR2: LGHNA and YSLEER. The CDR3: CASSQDRRGAGTGELFF. CDR3 nucleotides: TGCGCCAGCAGCCAAGATCGAAGAGGGGCGGGAACCGGGGAGCTGTTTTTT.

The chain is built from TRBV5-1 and TRBJ2-7; maybe TRBD2 (6 bases). Deletions cut 4 bases from V and 0 bases from J, with 17 bases between. This CDR3 region has 16 residues. Germline CDR1 reads SGHRS; CDR2 reads YFSETQ. CDR3 coding DNA: TGCGCCAGCAGCCCTCAGCTAGCGTTGAGCTCCTACGAGCAGTACTTC. It codes for CASSPQLALSSYEQYF. The whole variable domain, filled in from reference TRBV5-1 and TRBJ2-7, reads KAGVTQTPRYLIKTRGQQVTLSCSPISGHRSVSWYQQTPGQGLQFLFEYFSETQRNKGNFPGRFSGRQFSNSRSEMNVSTLELGDSALYLCASSPQLALSSYEQYFGPGTRLTVT.

The chain uses TRBV29-1 and TRBJ1-2, with 8 bases aligning to TRBD1. From germline, CDR1 is SQVTM and CDR2 ANQGSEA. The CDR3 totals 17 residues. V shed 0 bases and J 2 bases; nucleotides not matched to a gene: 11. CDR3 amino acids: CSVEDRRDRRINYGYTF. In DNA, the CDR3 is TGCAGCGTTGAAGATCGTCGGGACAGGAGAATAAACTATGGCTACACCTTC. Filled out from reference TRBV29-1 and TRBJ1-2, the complete variable domain reads SAVISQKPSRDICQRGTSLTIQCQVDSQVTMMFWYRQQPGQSLTLIATANQGSEATYESGFVIDKFPISRPNLTFSTLTVSNMSPEDSSIYLCSVEDRRDRRINYGYTFGSGTRLTVV.

The gene calls are TRBV10-3 and TRBJ1-5; the D gene is possibly TRBD1 (5 bases). Trimming cost V 0 bases and J 4 bases, with 25 bases left between them. This CDR3 has 20 residues. CDR1 and CDR2 from the germline V gene are ENHRY and SYGVKD. The CDR3 coding sequence is TGTGCCATCAGTGAGTCTGGAATGAGACGGGGGGGTCCACTTAATCAGCCCCAGCATTTT. It encodes CAISESGMRRGGPLNQPQHF.

This chain connects TRBV3-1 (or the pseudogene TRBV3-2) to TRBJ2-1; D not certain. Germline values: CDR1 LGHDT, CDR2 YNNKEL (reference sequence). Trimming cost V 2 bases and J 10 bases, with 15 bases left between them. The CDR3 has 14 amino acids. The CDR3 coding sequence is TGTGCCAGCAGCCAATTTCCAACGAAGGAGGAGCAGTTCTTC. The encoded protein is CASSQFPTKEEQFF.